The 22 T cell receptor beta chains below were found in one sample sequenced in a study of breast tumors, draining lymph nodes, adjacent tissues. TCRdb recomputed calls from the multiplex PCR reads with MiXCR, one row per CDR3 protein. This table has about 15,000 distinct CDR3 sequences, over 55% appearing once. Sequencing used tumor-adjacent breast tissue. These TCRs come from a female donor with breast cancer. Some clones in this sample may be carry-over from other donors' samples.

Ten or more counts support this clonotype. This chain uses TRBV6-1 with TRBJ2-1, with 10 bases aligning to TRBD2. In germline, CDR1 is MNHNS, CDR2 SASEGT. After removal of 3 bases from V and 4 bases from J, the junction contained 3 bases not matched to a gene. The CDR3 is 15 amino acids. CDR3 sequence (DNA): TGTGCCAGCAGTGATCTAGCGGGGGATTACAATGAGCAGTTCTTC. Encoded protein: CASSDLAGDYNEQFF.

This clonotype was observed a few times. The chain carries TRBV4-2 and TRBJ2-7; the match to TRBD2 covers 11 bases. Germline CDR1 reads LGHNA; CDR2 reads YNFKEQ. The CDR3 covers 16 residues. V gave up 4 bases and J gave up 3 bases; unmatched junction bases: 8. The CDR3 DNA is TGTGCCAGCAGCCCGATGGGGACTAGCGGAAACTACGAGCAGTACTTC. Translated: CASSPMGTSGNYEQYF.

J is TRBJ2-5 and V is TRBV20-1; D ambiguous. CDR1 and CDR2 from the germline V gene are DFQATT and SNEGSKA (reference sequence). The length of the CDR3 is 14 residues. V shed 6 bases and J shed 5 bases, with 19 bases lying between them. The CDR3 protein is CSAPVLGVLETQYF. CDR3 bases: TGCAGTGCCCCGGTCTTGGGCGTATTGGAGACCCAGTACTTC.

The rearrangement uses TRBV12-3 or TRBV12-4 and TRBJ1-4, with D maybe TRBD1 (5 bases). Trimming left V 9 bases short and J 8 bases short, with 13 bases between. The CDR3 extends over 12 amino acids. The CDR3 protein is CASSRRDEKLFF. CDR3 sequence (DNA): TGTGCCAGTTCAAGGAGGGACGAAAAACTGTTTTTT.

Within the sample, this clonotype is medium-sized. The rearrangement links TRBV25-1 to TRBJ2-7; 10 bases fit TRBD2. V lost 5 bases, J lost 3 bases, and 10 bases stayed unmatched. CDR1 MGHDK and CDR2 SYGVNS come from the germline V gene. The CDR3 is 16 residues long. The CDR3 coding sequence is TGTGCCAGCAGTCACAAGACTAGCGGGTTATGCTACGAGCAGTACGTC. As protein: CASSHKTSGLCYEQYV.

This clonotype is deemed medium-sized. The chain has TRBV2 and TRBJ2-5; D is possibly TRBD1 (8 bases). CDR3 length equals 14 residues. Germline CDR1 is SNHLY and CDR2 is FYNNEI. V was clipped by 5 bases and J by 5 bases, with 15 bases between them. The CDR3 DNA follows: TGTGCCAGCAGTTCCACAGGGGGAGGGGAGACCCAGTACTTC. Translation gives CASSSTGGGETQYF.

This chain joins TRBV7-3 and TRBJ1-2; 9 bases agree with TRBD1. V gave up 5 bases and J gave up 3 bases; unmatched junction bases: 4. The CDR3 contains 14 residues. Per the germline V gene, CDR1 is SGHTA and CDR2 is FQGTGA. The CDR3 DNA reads TGTGCCAGCAGCCGGGACAGGGTGGACTATGGCTACACCTTC. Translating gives CASSRDRVDYGYTF.

The CDR3 here is CSVEWGNEQFF. The DNA of the CDR3 is TGCAGCGTTGAATGGGGGAATGAGCAGTTCTTC. The chain joins TRBV29-1 to TRBJ2-1; possibly TRBD1 or TRBD2 for D (5 bases each). The CDR3 covers 11 residues. With 2 bases removed from V and 7 bases from J, the gap between germline ends came to 6 bases. The germline V gene has CDR1 SQVTM and CDR2 ANQGSEA.

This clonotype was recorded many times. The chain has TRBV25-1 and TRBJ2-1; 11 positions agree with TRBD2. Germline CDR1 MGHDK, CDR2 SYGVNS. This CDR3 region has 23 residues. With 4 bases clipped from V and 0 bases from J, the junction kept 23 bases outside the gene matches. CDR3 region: CASSVPLGDLAGGLTVSYNEQFF. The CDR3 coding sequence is TGTGCCAGCAGTGTCCCTCTTGGGGATTTAGCGGGGGGGCTCACTGTCTCCTACAATGAGCAGTTCTTC.

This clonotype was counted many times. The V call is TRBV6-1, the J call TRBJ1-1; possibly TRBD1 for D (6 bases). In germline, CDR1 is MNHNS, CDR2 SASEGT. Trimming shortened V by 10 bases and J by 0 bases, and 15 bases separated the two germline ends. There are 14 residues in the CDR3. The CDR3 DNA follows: TGTGCCACCCAGGGGACATCTCTGAACACTGAAGCTTTCTTT. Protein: CATQGTSLNTEAFF.

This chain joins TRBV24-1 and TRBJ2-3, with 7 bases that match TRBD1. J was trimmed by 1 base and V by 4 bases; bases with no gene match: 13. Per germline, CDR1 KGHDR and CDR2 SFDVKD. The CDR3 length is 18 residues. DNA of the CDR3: TGTGCCACCAGTGAGAGGACAGGTAACAGTCCTCGCACAGATACGCAGTATTTT. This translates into CATSERTGNSPRTDTQYF.

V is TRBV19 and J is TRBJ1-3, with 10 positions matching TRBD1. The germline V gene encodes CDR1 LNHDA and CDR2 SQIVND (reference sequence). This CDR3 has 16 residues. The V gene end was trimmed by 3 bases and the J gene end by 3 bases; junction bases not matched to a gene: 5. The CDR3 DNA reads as TGTGCCAGTAGTATGGACAGGGGGTCGTATGGAAACACCATATATTTT. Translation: CASSMDRGSYGNTIYF.

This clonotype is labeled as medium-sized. The DNA of the CDR3 is TGCGCCAGCAGCTTGGAAGGGAACACCGGGGAGCTGTTTTTT. Translation gives CASSLEGNTGELFF. The V and J genes are TRBV5-1 and TRBJ2-2; D is unclear. The CDR3 runs to 14 residues. Trimming took off 0 bases at V and 1 base at J, with 4 bases between the two ends. Germline V gene sequence: CDR1 SGHRS, CDR2 YFSETQ.

The CDR3 loop is CSANPDISYEQYF. CDR3 in DNA: TGCAGTGCCAATCCCGACATCTCCTACGAGCAGTACTTC. J is TRBJ2-7 and V is TRBV20-1, with unresolved D. Per the germline V gene, CDR1 is DFQATT and CDR2 is SNEGSKA (reference sequence). Trimming left V 6 bases short and J 0 bases short, with 12 bases between. The CDR3 length is 13 residues.

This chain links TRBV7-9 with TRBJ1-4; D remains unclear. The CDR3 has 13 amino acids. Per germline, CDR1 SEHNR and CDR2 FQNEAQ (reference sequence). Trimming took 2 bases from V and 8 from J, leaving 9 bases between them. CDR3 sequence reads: CASSLNPGEKLFF. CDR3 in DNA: TGTGCCAGCAGCTTAAACCCCGGGGAAAAACTGTTTTTT.

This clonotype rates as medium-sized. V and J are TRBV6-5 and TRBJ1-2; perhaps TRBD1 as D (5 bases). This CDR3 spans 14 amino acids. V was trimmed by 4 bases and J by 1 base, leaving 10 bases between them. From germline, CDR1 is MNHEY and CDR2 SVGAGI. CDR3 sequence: CASSSVGDNYGYTF. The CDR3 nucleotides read TGTGCCAGCAGTTCAGTGGGGGATAACTATGGCTACACCTTC.

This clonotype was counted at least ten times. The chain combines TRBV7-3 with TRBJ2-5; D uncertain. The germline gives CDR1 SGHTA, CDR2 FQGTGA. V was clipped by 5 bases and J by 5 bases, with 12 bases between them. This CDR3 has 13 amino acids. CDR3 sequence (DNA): TGTGCCAGCAGCACGGGCCCAAGGGAGACCCAGTACTTC. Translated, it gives CASSTGPRETQYF.

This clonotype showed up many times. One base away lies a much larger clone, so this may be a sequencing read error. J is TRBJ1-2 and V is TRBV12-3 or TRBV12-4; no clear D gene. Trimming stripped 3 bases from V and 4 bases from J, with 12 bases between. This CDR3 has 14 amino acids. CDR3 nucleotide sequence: TGTGCCAGCAGTTTCTATGAGGGCGGCTATGGCTACACCTTC. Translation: CASSFYEGGYGYTF.

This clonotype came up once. CDR3 sequence reads: CSASVQRDYGYTF. DNA of the CDR3: TGCAGTGCTAGTGTTCAGAGAGACTATGGCTACACCTTC. V and J are TRBV20-1 and TRBJ1-2; D is unresolved. The germline gives CDR1 DFQATT, CDR2 SNEGSKA (reference sequence). CDR3 size: 13 residues. V dropped 3 bases and J dropped 3 bases, with 11 bases sitting between them.

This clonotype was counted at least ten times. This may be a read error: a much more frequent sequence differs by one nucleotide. The CDR3 loop is CASTPANRDGYAF. The CDR3, as DNA: TGTGCCAGCACCCCAGCGAACAGGGATGGCTACGCCTTC. V usage is TRBV6-6 and J usage is TRBJ1-2; the D gene is possibly TRBD1 (6 bases). Germline assignment: CDR1 MNHNY and CDR2 SVGAGI (reference sequence). The CDR3 has 13 amino acids.

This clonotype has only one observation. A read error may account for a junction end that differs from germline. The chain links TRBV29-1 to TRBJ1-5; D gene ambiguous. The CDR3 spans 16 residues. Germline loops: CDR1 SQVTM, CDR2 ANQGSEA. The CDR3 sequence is CSVAWGTGGSNQPQHF. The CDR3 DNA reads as TGCAGCGTTGCCTGGGGTACGGGAGGATCTAATCAGCCTCAGCATTTT.

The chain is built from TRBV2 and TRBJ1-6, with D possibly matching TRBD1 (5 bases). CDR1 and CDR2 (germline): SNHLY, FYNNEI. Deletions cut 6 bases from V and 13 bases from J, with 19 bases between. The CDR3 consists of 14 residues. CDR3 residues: CASSPGVWDSPLHF. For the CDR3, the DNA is TGTGCCAGCAGCCCGGGGGTATGGGACTCGCCCCTCCACTTT.